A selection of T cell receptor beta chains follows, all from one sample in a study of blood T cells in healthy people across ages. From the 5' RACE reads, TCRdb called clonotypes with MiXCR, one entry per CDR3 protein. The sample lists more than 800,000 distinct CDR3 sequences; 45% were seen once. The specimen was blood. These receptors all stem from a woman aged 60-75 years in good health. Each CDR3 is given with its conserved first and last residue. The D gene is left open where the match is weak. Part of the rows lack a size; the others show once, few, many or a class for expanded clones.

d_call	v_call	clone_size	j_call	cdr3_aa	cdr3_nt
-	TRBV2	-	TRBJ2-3	CASNPISTDTQYF	TGTGCCAGCAACCCAATAAGCACAGATACGCAGTATTTT
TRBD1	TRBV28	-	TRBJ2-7	CASSFTGTGVEQYF	TGTGCCAGCAGTTTCACCGGGACAGGGGTAGAGCAGTACTTC
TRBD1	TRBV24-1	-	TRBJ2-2	CATSDFRQGAGELFF	TGTGCCACCAGTGATTTCCGACAGGGTGCCGGGGAGCTGTTTTTT
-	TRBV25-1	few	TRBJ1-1	CATTVGANTEAFF	TGTGCCACCACCGTGGGAGCGAACACTGAAGCTTTCTTT
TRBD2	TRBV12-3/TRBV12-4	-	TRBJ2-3	CASSRLAGAGGTQYF	TGTGCCAGCAGTCGACTAGCGGGGGCGGGTGGTACGCAGTATTTT
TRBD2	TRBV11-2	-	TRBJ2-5	CASSLGGLAGGAEQYF	TGTGCCAGCAGCTTAGGGGGACTAGCGGGAGGTGCTGAGCAGTACTTC
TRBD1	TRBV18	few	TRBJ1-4	CASSPGQGAESEKLFF	TGTGCCAGCTCACCGGGACAGGGGGCGGAGAGTGAAAAACTGTTTTTT
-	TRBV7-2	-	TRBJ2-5	CASSVDRLLETQYF	TGTGCCAGCAGCGTAGATCGCCTACTCGAGACCCAGTACTTC
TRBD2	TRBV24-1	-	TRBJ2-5	CATSDPGLAGLHEQYF	TGTGCCACCAGTGATCCCGGACTAGCGGGACTCCATGAGCAGTACTTC
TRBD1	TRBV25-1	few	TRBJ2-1	CASSARQGARGNEQFF	TGTGCCAGCAGTGCACGACAGGGGGCGCGTGGGAATGAGCAGTTCTTC
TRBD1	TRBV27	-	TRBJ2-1	CASSFTGTGFNEQFF	TGTGCCAGCAGTTTTACCGGGACAGGGTTCAATGAGCAGTTCTTC
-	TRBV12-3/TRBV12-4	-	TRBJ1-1	CASRFYTEAFF	TGTGCCAGCCGTTTTTACACTGAAGCTTTCTTT
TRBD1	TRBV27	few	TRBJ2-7	CASRTGFDEQYF	TGTGCCAGCAGGACAGGGTTCGACGAGCAGTACTTC
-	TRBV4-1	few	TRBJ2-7	CASSHRSGYEQYF	TGCGCCAGCAGCCATAGATCCGGGTACGAGCAGTACTTC
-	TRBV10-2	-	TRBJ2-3	CASSELWGLETDTQYF	TGCGCCAGCAGTGAGTTGTGGGGCTTAGAGACAGATACGCAGTATTTT
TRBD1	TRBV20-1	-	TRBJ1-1	CSAAGGDTEAFF	TGCAGTGCTGCAGGGGGCGACACTGAAGCTTTCTTT
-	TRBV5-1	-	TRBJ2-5	CASQTGFEKETQYF	TGCGCCAGTCAAACAGGGTTTGAGAAAGAGACCCAGTACTTC
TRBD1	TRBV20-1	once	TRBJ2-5	CSARRTGVETQYF	TGCAGTGCTAGGCGGACAGGGGTCGAGACCCAGTACTTC
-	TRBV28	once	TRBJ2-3	CASSQRALTDTQYF	TGTGCCAGCAGTCAAAGGGCCCTCACAGATACGCAGTATTTT
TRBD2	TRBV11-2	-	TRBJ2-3	CASSPGGTRDTQYF	TGTGCCAGCAGCCCCGGGGGGACGAGAGATACGCAGTATTTT
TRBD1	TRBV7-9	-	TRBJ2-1	CASSPPGQAYNEQFF	TGTGCCAGCAGCCCCCCGGGACAGGCGTACAATGAGCAGTTCTTC
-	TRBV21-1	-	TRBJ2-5	CASSKGRFNGQYF	TGTGCCAGCAGCAAAGGACGGTTCAATGGGCAGTACTTC
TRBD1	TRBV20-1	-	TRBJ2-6	CSAETTGGAFGANVLTF	TGCAGTGCCGAGACGACAGGGGGCGCGTTCGGGGCCAACGTCCTGACTTTC
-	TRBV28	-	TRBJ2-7	CASSYPLGESSYGQYF	TGTGCCAGCAGTTACCCCTTGGGGGAAAGCTCCTACGGGCAGTACTTC
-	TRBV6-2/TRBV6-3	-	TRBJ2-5	CASTTLGRPQETQYF	TGTGCCAGCACTACTCTCGGCCGGCCCCAAGAGACCCAGTACTTC
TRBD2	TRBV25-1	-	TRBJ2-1	CASSELAGGRYNEQFF	TGTGCCAGCAGCGAACTAGCGGGAGGTCGGTACAATGAGCAGTTCTTC
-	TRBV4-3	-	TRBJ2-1	CASSQEVSGREQFF	TGCGCCAGCAGCCAAGAGGTTTCTGGGCGTGAGCAGTTCTTC
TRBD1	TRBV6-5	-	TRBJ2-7	CAGSYSTGGAYEQYF	TGTGCCGGCAGTTACTCTACAGGGGGTGCCTACGAGCAGTACTTC
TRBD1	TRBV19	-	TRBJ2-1	CASSPGQGRLDLGFF	TGTGCCAGTTCTCCGGGACAGGGAAGATTAGATCTTGGGTTCTTC
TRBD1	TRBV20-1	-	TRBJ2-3	CSARDGTASTDTQYF	TGCAGTGCTAGAGACGGGACAGCTAGCACAGATACGCAGTATTTT
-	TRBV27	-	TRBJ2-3	CASSLLGVQGTRRDTQYF	TGTGCCAGCAGTTTACTTGGGGTTCAGGGAACTAGGCGGGATACGCAGTATTTT
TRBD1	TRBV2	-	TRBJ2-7	CASSDPGGRYEQYF	TGTGCCAGCAGTGACCCAGGGGGCAGATACGAGCAGTACTTC
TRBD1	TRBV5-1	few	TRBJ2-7	CASSLDGTGYEQYF	TGCGCCAGCAGTCTTGACGGGACAGGCTACGAGCAGTACTTC
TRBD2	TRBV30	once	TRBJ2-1	CAWSERTTSSDNEQFF	TGTGCCTGGAGCGAAAGGACGACTAGCAGCGACAATGAGCAGTTCTTC
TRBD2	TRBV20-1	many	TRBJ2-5	CSAGTSQETQYF	TGCAGTGCTGGGACTAGCCAAGAGACCCAGTACTTC
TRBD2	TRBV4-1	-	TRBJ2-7	CASSLTGTSVHEQYF	TGCGCCAGCAGCCTCACCGGGACTAGCGTCCACGAGCAGTACTTC
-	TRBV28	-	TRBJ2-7	CASNEGSSYEQYF	TGTGCCAGCAACGAAGGATCCTCCTACGAGCAGTACTTC
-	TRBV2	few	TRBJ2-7	CASKRPGPYEQYF	TGTGCCAGCAAGAGGCCGGGTCCCTACGAGCAGTACTTC
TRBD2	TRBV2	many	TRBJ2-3	CASSELAGGGDTQYF	TGTGCCAGCAGTGAACTAGCGGGAGGCGGGGATACGCAGTATTTT
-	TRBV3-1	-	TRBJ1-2	CASSDDRRNPGYTF	TGTGCCAGCAGCGACGACAGGAGGAATCCTGGCTACACCTTC
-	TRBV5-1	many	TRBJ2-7	CASSLGLGAYEQYF	TGCGCCAGCAGCCTCGGACTTGGGGCCTACGAGCAGTACTTC
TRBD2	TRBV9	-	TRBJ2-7	CASSVDGGSAYEQYF	TGTGCCAGCAGCGTAGATGGCGGGAGCGCGTACGAGCAGTACTTC
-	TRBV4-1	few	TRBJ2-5	CASSQVYGSGRETQYF	TGCGCCAGCAGCCAAGTTTATGGATCGGGGAGAGAGACCCAGTACTTC
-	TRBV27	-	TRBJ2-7	CASSPGRGWREQYF	TGTGCCAGCAGTCCGGGACGGGGGTGGAGGGAGCAGTACTTC
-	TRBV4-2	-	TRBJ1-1	CASSQPLWGKTEAFF	TGTGCCAGCAGCCAACCCCTTTGGGGGAAGACTGAAGCTTTCTTT
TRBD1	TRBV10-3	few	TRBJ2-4	CAIRGWDREGDEQYF	TGTGCCATCAGGGGCTGGGACAGGGAGGGCGATGAGCAGTACTTC
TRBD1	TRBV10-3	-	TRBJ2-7	CAISERYGTGGFYEQYF	TGTGCCATCAGTGAGAGGTACGGGACAGGGGGCTTTTACGAGCAGTACTTC
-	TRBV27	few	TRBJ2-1	CASSLSGGPYQEQFF	TGTGCCAGCAGTTTATCGGGGGGGCCTTACCAAGAGCAGTTCTTC
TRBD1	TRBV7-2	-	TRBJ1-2	CASSSSTGNYGYTF	TGTGCCAGCAGCTCCTCGACAGGGAATTATGGCTACACCTTC
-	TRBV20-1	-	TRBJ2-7	CNASLASRYEQYF	TGCAATGCTAGCTTAGCGTCCCGCTACGAGCAGTACTTC
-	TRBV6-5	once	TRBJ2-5	CASQGGVGETQYF	TGTGCCAGTCAGGGCGGTGTCGGAGAGACCCAGTACTTC
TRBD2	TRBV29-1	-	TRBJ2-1	CSVSGGASGMPFF	TGCAGCGTTTCAGGGGGGGCTAGCGGGATGCCGTTCTTC
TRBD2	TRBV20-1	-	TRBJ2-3	CSAPLAGGGGTQYF	TGCAGTGCCCCCCTAGCGGGAGGGGGGGGTACGCAGTATTTT
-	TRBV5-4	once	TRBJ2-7	CASSSNRQAHYEQYF	TGTGCCAGCAGCTCGAACCGACAGGCCCACTACGAGCAGTACTTC